These T cell receptor beta chains were read from a single sample in a study of T-cell reconstitution after alpha-beta-depleted transplantation in children. TCRdb passed the PCR reads through MiXCR, listing each CDR3 protein once. The sample contains 700,000 or so distinct CDR3 sequences, less than 15% of which appear only once. The specimen comprised PBMCs, sampled before TCRalphabeta/CD19-depleted stem cell transplant. The receptors derive from a girl aged 2 to 10 with congenital amegakaryocytic thrombocytopenia, due to receive a stem cell transplant. CDR3s include the opening cysteine and the closing phenylalanine or tryptophan. D genes are given only for firm matches. A clone size is listed for some rows: how often the clone was seen (once, few, many), or a class if it is expanded.

D	V	size	J	length	CDR3	DNA
NA	TRBV5-1	NA	TRBJ2-2	13	CASGPATSGELFF	TGCGCCAGCGGCCCAGCGACGTCCGGGGAGCTGTTTTTT
TRBD1	TRBV10-3	many	TRBJ1-2	13	CAISEVRGDGYTF	TGTGCCATCAGTGAAGTCAGGGGGGATGGCTACACCTTC
TRBD2	TRBV12-3/TRBV12-4	many	TRBJ2-5	15	CASSDLGTTEETQYF	TGTGCCAGCAGTGATCTGGGGACTACTGAAGAGACCCAGTACTTC
TRBD2	TRBV20-1	NA	TRBJ2-2	17	CSAMKSWGLVGTGELFF	TGCAGTGCTATGAAGTCGTGGGGACTAGTGGGGACCGGGGAGCTTTTTTTT
NA	TRBV20-1	NA	TRBJ2-3	15	CSAPVMAEPVDTQYF	TGCAGTGCCCCGGTTATGGCGGAACCTGTGGATACGCAGTATTTT
NA	TRBV20-1	NA	TRBJ2-2	15	CSATVRGLGAGELFF	TGCAGTGCTACCGTACGTGGACTTGGGGCCGGGGAGCTGTTTTTT
TRBD1	TRBV29-1	few	TRBJ2-4	16	CSVEDYGQGEKNIQYF	TGCAGCGTTGAAGATTATGGCCAGGGGGAAAAAAACATTCAGTACTTC
TRBD2	TRBV3-1	many	TRBJ2-7	14	CASSQERLAGEQYF	TGTGCCAGCAGCCAAGAACGACTAGCGGGCGAGCAGTACTTC
NA	TRBV12-3/TRBV12-4	many	TRBJ2-5	13	CASSNRAQETQYF	TGTGCCAGCAGCAACCGGGCCCAAGAGACCCAGTACTTC
NA	TRBV20-1	many	TRBJ2-6	16	CSARVRGESGANVLTF	TGCAGTGCTAGAGTGAGGGGAGAGTCTGGGGCCAACGTCCTGACTTTC